Below are 25 T cell receptor beta chains sequenced from a single sample in a study of cytomegalovirus exposure and HLA in healthy donors. The PCR employed 60 Vbeta primers together with 13 Jbeta primers. Assay used: immunoSEQ multiplex PCR; TCRdb lists only in-frame clones, some missing. This table holds 90,000 to 110,000 clones, over 75% found once. The sample consisted of PBMCs. The receptors were sampled from a man aged 30-40 years in good health and CMV-seropositive.

This clone was detected once. V is TRBV7-2 and J is TRBJ2-7, with D tentatively TRBD2 (5 bases). V lost 5 bases to trimming and J lost 9 bases, with 11 bases between them. The germline V gene encodes CDR1 SGHTA and CDR2 FQGNSA. This CDR3 contains 11 residues. CDR3 in DNA: TGTGCCAGCAGCCCGGGCGCGGGGCAGTACTTC. This translates into CASSPGAGQYF.

This clone was picked up one time. The rearrangement links TRBV18 to TRBJ2-1; D call uncertain. The V end was cut by 0 bases, the J end by 3 bases, with 12 bases between. This CDR3 comprises 16 residues. Per germline, CDR1 KGHSH and CDR2 LQKENI. DNA for the CDR3: TGTGCCAGCTCACCACCAGGCGGAACCAACTACAATGAGCAGTTCTTC. It yields the protein CASSPPGGTNYNEQFF.

V and J are TRBV2 and TRBJ1-5; D might be TRBD1 (5 bases). Trimming shortened V by 4 bases and J by 7 bases, and 17 bases separated the two germline ends. Germline V CDR1 and CDR2: SNHLY, FYNNEI. The CDR3 spans 15 residues. The CDR3 spells CASSGPQGSGQPQHF. The CDR3 DNA reads as TGTGCCAGCAGTGGTCCCCAGGGAAGTGGCCAGCCCCAGCATTTT. Combining the CDR3 with reference TRBV2 and TRBJ1-5 gives the whole variable domain EPEVTQTPSHQVTQMGQEVILRCVPISNHLYFYWYRQILGQKVEFLVSFYNNEISEKSEIFDDQFSVERPDGSNFTLKIRSTKLEDSAMYFCASSGPQGSGQPQHFGDGTRLSIL.

V gene TRBV28 combines with J gene TRBJ1-5, with D tentatively TRBD1 (5 bases). Germline V gene lookup returns CDR1 MDHEN and CDR2 SYDVKM. The V and J ends lost 6 bases and 4 bases respectively, with 19 bases between them. The CDR3 has 16 amino acids. The DNA of the CDR3 is TGTGCCAGCAGCCCTGCCAGGACACGAAGAAATCAGCCCCAGCATTTT. This codes for CASSPARTRRNQPQHF.

V gene TRBV6-5 combines with J gene TRBJ2-2; 9 bases match TRBD2. Unmatched junction bases numbered 5, after V lost 5 bases and J lost 4 bases. This CDR3 contains 15 residues. Germline V lookup: CDR1 MNHEY, CDR2 SVGAGI. The CDR3 region is CASSPSGGPTGELFF. The DNA for the CDR3 is TGTGCCAGCAGTCCCAGCGGGGGGCCCACCGGGGAGCTGTTTTTT.

V gene TRBV5-5 combines with J gene TRBJ1-6; the D is unclear. CDR3 length equals 13 residues. V was shortened by 5 bases and J by 10 bases, with 13 bases between the two germline ends. Germline CDR1 and CDR2: SGHKS and YYEKEE (reference sequence). Here the CDR3 DNA reads TGTGCCAGCAGGTCCTGGGAGGGCTCACCCCTCCACTTT. Its protein product is CASRSWEGSPLHF.

The chain carries TRBV5-1 and TRBJ1-1, with 7 nucleotides matching TRBD1. The length of the CDR3 is 14 residues. V lost 0 bases, J lost 8 bases, and 7 bases stayed unmatched. CDR1 and CDR2 (germline): SGHRS, YFSETQ. The chain's CDR3 is CASSLAELGGEAFF. In DNA form, the CDR3 reads TGCGCCAGCAGCTTGGCCGAGTTAGGGGGCGAAGCTTTCTTT.

The chain carries TRBV7-9 and TRBJ1-2; the D gene is possibly TRBD1 (5 bases). The V gene's germline CDR1 is SEHNR and CDR2 FQNEAQ (reference sequence). This CDR3 has 14 residues. V dropped 1 base and J dropped 6 bases, with 12 bases sitting between them. CDR3 nucleotide sequence: TGTGCCAGCAGCTTAGTGACACAGGCGAATGGCTACACCTTC. Its protein is CASSLVTQANGYTF.

This clone has more than one count but fewer than ten. The DNA of the CDR3 is TGTGCCAGCAGCCCTGGACAGGGGGCGAAAGTTAGTGAAGCTTTCTTT. It is translated as CASSPGQGAKVSEAFF. The chain joins TRBV5-5 to TRBJ1-1; 11 bases match TRBD1. Per the germline V gene, CDR1 is SGHKS and CDR2 is YYEKEE (reference sequence). V shed 4 bases, J shed 7 bases, and the junction held 12 bases outside the gene matches. The CDR3 contains 16 residues. The full variable domain, completed using reference TRBV5-5 and TRBJ1-1, is DAGVTQSPTHLIKTRGQQVTLRCSPISGHKSVSWYQQVLGQGPQFIFQYYEKEERGRGNFPDRFSARQFPNYSSELNVNALLLGDSALYLCASSPGQGAKVSEAFFGQGTRLTVV.

This chain connects TRBV6-1 to TRBJ2-2, with a tentative D call TRBD1 (7 bases). The CDR3 extends over 15 amino acids. V shed 3 bases and J shed 4 bases, with 12 bases lying between them. Germline V CDR1 and CDR2: MNHNS, SASEGT. The CDR3 DNA is TGTGCCAGCAGTGAGACAGGGCGGGGCACCGGGGAGCTGTTTTTT. The encoded protein is CASSETGRGTGELFF.

This clone was observed a few times. The rearrangement joins TRBV5-4 to TRBJ2-3, with 9 bases fitting TRBD2. The germline V gene has CDR1 SGHNT and CDR2 YYREEE (reference sequence). Trimming removed 6 bases from V and 2 bases from J; junction bases left unmatched: 13. The CDR3 contains 17 residues. This chain's CDR3 is CASTSGAGGSLTDTQYF. CDR3 DNA sequence: TGTGCCAGCACCTCAGGGGCGGGGGGGTCGCTCACAGATACGCAGTATTTT.

This clone showed up just a few times. The chain is built from TRBV7-9 and TRBJ2-7; D is undetermined. Per germline, CDR1 SEHNR and CDR2 FQNEAQ (reference sequence). The CDR3 is 11 residues long. V was trimmed by 3 bases and J by 5 bases, leaving 5 bases between them. The DNA of the CDR3 is TGTGCCAGCAGCTTCGGTAACGAGCAGTACTTC. Amino acid sequence: CASSFGNEQYF.

This clone was recorded a few times. The chain links TRBV18 to TRBJ2-7; 10 bases match TRBD1. In germline, CDR1 is KGHSH, CDR2 LQKENI. This CDR3 comprises 16 residues. J was trimmed by 5 bases and V by 1 base; bases with no gene match: 8. DNA of the CDR3: TGTGCCAGCTCACCACGGGACAGGGGAAGTCTGGACGAGCAGTACTTC. Translated: CASSPRDRGSLDEQYF.

The chain uses TRBV7-9 and TRBJ2-2; possible D gene TRBD2, 6 bases. The CDR3 sequence is 16 residues long. Germline V CDR1 and CDR2: SEHNR, FQNEAQ (reference sequence). Deletions cut 4 bases from V and 0 bases from J, with 12 bases between. As DNA, the CDR3 is TGTGCCAGCAGCTCCCGGAGGGCCACGAACACCGGGGAGCTGTTTTTT. Translated, it gives CASSSRRATNTGELFF.

This sequence joins TRBV2 and TRBJ2-7, with a possible D match to TRBD1 (5 bases). Trimming removed 8 bases from V and 3 bases from J, with 11 bases in between. Germline assignment: CDR1 SNHLY and CDR2 FYNNEI. The CDR3 sequence is 12 residues long. Here the CDR3 reads CASQGVIYEQYF. CDR3 nucleotide sequence: TGTGCCAGCCAGGGTGTTATCTACGAGCAGTACTTC.

The table lists this clone with a few counts. The chain couples TRBV28 to TRBJ2-3, with a weak D call TRBD2 (5 bases). There are 17 residues in the CDR3. The germline V and J ends were trimmed by 6 bases and 5 bases, with 24 bases remaining between them. Per germline, CDR1 MDHEN and CDR2 SYDVKM. In DNA, the CDR3 is TGTGCCAGCAGCTCCCCATCGGAGGCGGGCGAGCTAGATACGCAGTATTTT. Its protein product is CASSSPSEAGELDTQYF.

The chain uses TRBV28 and TRBJ1-4; 8 bases are shared with TRBD1. Germline V CDR1 and CDR2: MDHEN, SYDVKM. This CDR3 comprises 13 residues. Trimming removed 5 bases from V and 8 bases from J; junction bases left unmatched: 4. The CDR3 here is CASSNRGGEKLFF. CDR3 DNA: TGTGCCAGCAGTAACAGGGGGGGAGAAAAACTGTTTTTT. The full variable domain, completed using reference TRBV28 and TRBJ1-4, is DVKVTQSSRYLVKRTGEKVFLECVQDMDHENMFWYRQDPGLGLRLIYFSYDVKMKEKGDIPEGYSVSREKKERFSLILESASTNQTSMYLCASSNRGGEKLFFGSGTQLSVL.

V gene TRBV4-1 combines with J gene TRBJ1-4, with 8 bases lining up with TRBD1. J lost 6 bases, V lost 4 bases, and 10 bases had no gene match. The CDR3 is made up of 16 amino acids. Germline V gives CDR1 MGHRA, CDR2 YSYEKL. CDR3 sequence: CASSPDKDREDEKLFF. As DNA, the CDR3 is TGCGCCAGCAGCCCTGATAAGGACAGGGAAGATGAAAAACTGTTTTTT.

The table lists this clone with a count of one. This chain uses TRBV6-5 with TRBJ2-5; 8 positions agree with TRBD1. The CDR3 is made up of 15 amino acids. Germline V gives CDR1 MNHEY, CDR2 SVGAGI. Trimming at V came to 2 bases and at J to 4 bases, leaving 6 bases not matched to a gene. CDR3 region: CASSYSPGTGETQYF. CDR3 nucleotides: TGTGCCAGCAGTTACAGTCCCGGGACAGGAGAGACCCAGTACTTC.

The V call is TRBV5-6, the J call TRBJ2-1; D is undetermined. Trimming shortened V by 4 bases and J by 3 bases, and 5 bases separated the two germline ends. In germline, CDR1 is SGHDT, CDR2 YYEEEE. The CDR3 totals 12 residues. The CDR3 DNA reads as TGTGCCAGCAGCAGCTACTACAATGAGCAGTTCTTC. Translated, it gives CASSSYYNEQFF. Based on the CDR3 plus reference TRBV5-6 and TRBJ2-1, the full variable domain is DAGVTQSPTHLIKTRGQQVTLRCSPKSGHDTVSWYQQALGQGPQFIFQYYEEEERQRGNFPDRFSGHQFPNYSSELNVNALLLGDSALYLCASSSYYNEQFFGPGTRLTVL.

This CDR3 reads CASSSMIDGTIAKNIQYF. The CDR3, as DNA: TGTGCCAGCAGCTCTATGATAGACGGTACTATAGCCAAAAACATTCAGTACTTC. The rearrangement joins TRBV5-6 to TRBJ2-4; D unclear. The germline CDR1 and CDR2 sequences are SGHDT and YYEEEE. The ends were cut back, 3 bases at V and 0 bases at J, with 19 bases in the middle. The CDR3 has 18 amino acids.

V usage is TRBV4-2 and J usage is TRBJ2-6, with 7 positions matching TRBD1. Germline V gene sequence: CDR1 LGHNA, CDR2 YNFKEQ. The CDR3 extends over 21 amino acids. The J segment lost 0 bases and the V segment lost 0 bases, leaving 14 bases of the junction unmatched. The CDR3 reads CASSQDGGLTGWSSGANVLTF. Written as DNA, the CDR3 is TGTGCCAGCAGCCAAGATGGGGGATTGACAGGGTGGAGCTCTGGGGCCAACGTCCTGACTTTC.

The chain joins TRBV2 to TRBJ1-1; the D gene is possibly TRBD1 (5 bases). The CDR3 totals 12 residues. V lost 1 base to trimming and J lost 9 bases, with 9 bases between them. Germline CDR1 and CDR2: SNHLY and FYNNEI. CDR3 loop: CASSEGRGKAFF. The CDR3 DNA follows: TGTGCCAGCAGTGAAGGGAGGGGAAAAGCTTTCTTT.

The chain combines TRBV6-5 with TRBJ1-2; D is uncertain. The CDR3 sequence is 13 residues long. CDR1 and CDR2 from the germline V gene are MNHEY and SVGAGI. V shed 6 bases and J shed 4 bases, with 12 bases lying between them. CDR3: CASSLALVYGYTF. DNA for the CDR3: TGTGCCAGCAGCCTCGCGTTGGTCTATGGCTACACCTTC.

The V gene is TRBV4-1, the J gene TRBJ2-5, with a tentative D call TRBD2 (6 bases). Germline lookup yields CDR1 MGHRA and CDR2 YSYEKL. The CDR3 covers 16 residues. Trimming cost V 4 bases and J 2 bases, with 17 bases left between them. The CDR3 region has the DNA TGCGCCAGCAGCCTGGGAGGTGGTCTTGTACAAGAGACCCAGTACTTC. Translation: CASSLGGGLVQETQYF.